This TCR beta chain was profiled in a study of human T cells and chemical hapten exposure. TCRdb re-called the 5' RACE reads through MiXCR, storing one row per CDR3 protein. The sample has about 80,000 distinct CDR3 sequences; approximately 16% are singletons. It was from unfractionated whole blood that total RNA was extracted. V lost 1 base, J lost 9 bases, and 6 bases stayed unmatched. This CDR3 is 14 amino acids long. The V gene's germline CDR1 is SGHTA and CDR2 FQGNSA. The genes are TRBV7-2 and TRBJ2-1, with 7 bases that match TRBD2. The receptor was derived from a female donor in good health. The DNA of the CDR3 is TGTGCCAGCAGCTTAGGGCTAGCGGAGGGTGAGCAGTTCTTC. Its translation: CASSLGLAEGEQFF.